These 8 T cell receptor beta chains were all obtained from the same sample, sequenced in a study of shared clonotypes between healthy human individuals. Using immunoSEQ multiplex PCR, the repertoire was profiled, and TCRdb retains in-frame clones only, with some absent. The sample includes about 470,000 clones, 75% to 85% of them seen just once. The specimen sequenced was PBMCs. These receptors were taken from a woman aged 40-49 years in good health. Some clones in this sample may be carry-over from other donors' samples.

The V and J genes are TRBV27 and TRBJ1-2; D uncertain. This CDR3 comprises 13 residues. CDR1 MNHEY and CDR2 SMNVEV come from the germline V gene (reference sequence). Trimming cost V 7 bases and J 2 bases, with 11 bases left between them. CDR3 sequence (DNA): TGTGCCAGCACTTCAGACGGGAACTATGGCTACACCTTC. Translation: CASTSDGNYGYTF.

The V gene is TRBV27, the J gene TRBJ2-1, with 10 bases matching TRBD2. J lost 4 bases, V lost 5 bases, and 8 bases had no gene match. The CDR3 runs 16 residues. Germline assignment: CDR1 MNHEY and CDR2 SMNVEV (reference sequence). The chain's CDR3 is CASSPWTSGEYNEQFF. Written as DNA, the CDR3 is TGTGCCAGCAGTCCCTGGACTAGCGGAGAGTACAATGAGCAGTTCTTC.

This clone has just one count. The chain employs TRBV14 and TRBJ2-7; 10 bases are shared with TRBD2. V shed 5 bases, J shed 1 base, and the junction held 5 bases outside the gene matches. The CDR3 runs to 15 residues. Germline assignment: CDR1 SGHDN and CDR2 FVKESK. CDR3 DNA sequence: TGTGCCAGCAGCGACTGGACTAGCGGTTCCTACGAGCAGTACTTC. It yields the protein CASSDWTSGSYEQYF.

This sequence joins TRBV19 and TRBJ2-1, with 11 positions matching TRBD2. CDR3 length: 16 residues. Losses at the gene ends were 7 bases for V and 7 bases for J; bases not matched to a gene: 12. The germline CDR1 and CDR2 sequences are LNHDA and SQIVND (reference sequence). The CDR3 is CASTTSGSSRWNEQFF. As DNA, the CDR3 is TGTGCCAGTACCACTAGCGGGAGTAGTCGTTGGAATGAGCAGTTCTTC.

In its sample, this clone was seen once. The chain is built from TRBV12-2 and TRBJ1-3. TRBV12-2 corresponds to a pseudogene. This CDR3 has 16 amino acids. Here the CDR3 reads CASRLAVAVDGNTIYF. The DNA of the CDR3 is TGTGCAAGTCGCTTAGCGGTGGCAGTGGATGGAAACACCATATATTTT.

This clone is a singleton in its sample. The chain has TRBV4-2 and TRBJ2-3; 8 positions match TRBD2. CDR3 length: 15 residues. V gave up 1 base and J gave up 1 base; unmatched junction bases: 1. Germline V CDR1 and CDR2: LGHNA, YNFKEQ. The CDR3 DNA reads TGTGCCAGCAGCCAAGCGGGAGGGCGCACAGATACGCAGTATTTT. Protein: CASSQAGGRTDTQYF.

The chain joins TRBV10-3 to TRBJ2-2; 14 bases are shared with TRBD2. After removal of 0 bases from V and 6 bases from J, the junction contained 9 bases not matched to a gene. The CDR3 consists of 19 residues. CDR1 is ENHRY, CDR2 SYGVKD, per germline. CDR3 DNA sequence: TGTGCCATCAGTGAGTCGGGGGGACTAGCGGGAGCTGTCGCCGGGGAGCTGTTTTTT. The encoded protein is CAISESGGLAGAVAGELFF.

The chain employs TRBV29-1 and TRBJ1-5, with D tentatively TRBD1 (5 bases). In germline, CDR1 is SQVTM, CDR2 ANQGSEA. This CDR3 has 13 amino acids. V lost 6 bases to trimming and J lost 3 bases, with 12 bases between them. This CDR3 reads CSVIGGLNQPQHF. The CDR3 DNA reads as TGCAGCGTCATCGGGGGTCTCAATCAGCCCCAGCATTTT.